The subject of this entry is one T cell receptor beta chain. Its antigen is still unknown. The entry originates in a study of T cells expressing NK-cell markers (dated by TCRdb to the early 2020s). Looking at the study overall: TCR beta-chain repertoires were profiled in sorted CD3+CD56+NKG2C+, CD3+CD56+NKG2C- and CD3+CD56-NKG2C+ T-cell subsets from several donors. Seven of the eight sequenced donors were HCMV-seropositive and one was HCMV-seronegative. Randomly selected healthy volunteers, three men and five women, were used as the eight sequenced donors. Libraries were sequenced as 2 x 150 bp reads on Illumina HiSeq 2000/2500, MiSeq or NextSeq. Broader findings and caveats from the paper: Those dominant clonotypes were again the most abundant among CD3+CD56-NKG2C+ cells in a handful of donors, at roughly 25-65%. Whether the expanded NKG2C-expressing T cell clones were specific for HCMV antigens remained unclear. In six or seven donors, the dominant CD3+CD56+NKG2C+ clonotypes ranked among the top 10 CD8+ clonotypes, making up 1.0-7.0% of CD8+ T cells.

To determine HCMV serostatus, a commercial ELISA kit was used to detect HCMV-specific IgG in serum. Peripheral blood mononuclear cells were isolated from blood by Ficoll density gradient centrifugation. These reads were obtained on an Illumina HiSeq 2000. TCR beta cDNA libraries were prepared using 5'RACE template switching, which introduced a universal primer site and unique molecular identifiers. Priming for cDNA synthesis came from the TCR beta constant segment, and two successive PCR amplification steps followed. In the source study's methods: MIGEC was used to demultiplex reads and group reads by UMI, and MiTCR was used to assemble and quantify clonotypes. To remove erroneous sequences, TCR cDNA sequences were retained only when supported by two or more reads. Downstream repertoire analysis used the tcR package, and clonotypes were matched across fractions by CDR3 nucleotide sequence plus V segment. VDJmatch was used to annotate antigen specificity against VDJdb, with one amino acid substitution in CDR3 allowed. After the reads were reprocessed by TCRdb, one entry was made per CDR3 protein sequence, with no DNA. What appears here as the V and J calls and clone size reflects TCRdb's work, not the paper's. The sample's clone listing holds approximately 150,000 distinct CDR3 sequences. The top ten clonotypes cover about a fifth of the sample.

CDR1 and CDR2 are drawn from the germline V gene (reference sequence): DFQATT, SNEGSKA. CDR3 length: 13 amino acids, cysteine to phenylalanine. The coding DNA is unavailable. The sample comprised blood T cells: a sorted CD56 or NKG2C T cell subset, CD4+ or CD8+ T cells, or bulk PBMC T cells (not recorded which). The rearranged segments are TRBV20-1 and TRBJ2-5; absent DNA, TCRdb's TRBD1 call cannot be checked. The TCR sequence derives from a woman between 18 and 75 years old in good health. CDR3 sequence: CGARGWARETQYF.